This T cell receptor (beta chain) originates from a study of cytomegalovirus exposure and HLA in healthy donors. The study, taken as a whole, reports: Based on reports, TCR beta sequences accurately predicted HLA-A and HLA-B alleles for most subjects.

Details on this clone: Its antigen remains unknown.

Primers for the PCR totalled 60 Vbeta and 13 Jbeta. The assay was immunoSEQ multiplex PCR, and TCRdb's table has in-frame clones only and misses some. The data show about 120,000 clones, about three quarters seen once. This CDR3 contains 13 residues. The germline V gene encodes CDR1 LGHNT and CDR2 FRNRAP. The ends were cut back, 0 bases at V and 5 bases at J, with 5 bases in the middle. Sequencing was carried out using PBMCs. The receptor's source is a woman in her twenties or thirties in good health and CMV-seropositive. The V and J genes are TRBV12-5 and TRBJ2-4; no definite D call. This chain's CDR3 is CASGLVRENIQYF. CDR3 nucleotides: TGTGCTAGTGGTTTGGTACGGGAAAACATTCAGTACTTC.